The 8 T cell receptor beta chains in this list originate from one sample, sequenced in a study of cytomegalovirus exposure and HLA in healthy donors. PCR amplification relied on 60 Vbeta primers (plus 13 Jbeta primers). Here immunoSEQ multiplex PCR was the method, and the copy in TCRdb shows in-frame clones only, minus some. The sample contains 140,000 to 150,000 clones, around 82% of which appear only once. The sequencing sample was made of PBMCs. These TCRs come from a woman younger than 35 in good health and CMV-seropositive.

The CDR3 loop is CASSTRTDANYGYTF. The CDR3 nucleotides read TGTGCCAGTAGTACTAGGACAGACGCTAACTATGGCTACACCTTC. The genes are TRBV19 and TRBJ1-2; a possible D gene is TRBD1 (6 bases). Germline values: CDR1 LNHDA, CDR2 SQIVND (reference sequence). The CDR3 loop spans 15 amino acids. V was trimmed by 4 bases and J by 0 bases, leaving 12 bases between them.

The chain uses TRBV9 and TRBJ2-1; 8 positions match TRBD2. Germline V gene data show CDR1 as SGDLS and CDR2 as YYNGEE. After removal of 0 bases from V and 5 bases from J, the junction contained 4 bases not matched to a gene. The CDR3 runs 15 residues. CDR3 coding DNA: TGTGCCAGCAGCGTAGCAAGCGGGGGTAACAATGAGCAGTTCTTC. Protein product: CASSVASGGNNEQFF. The full variable domain, in which reference TRBV9 and TRBJ2-1 provide the parts outside the CDR3, is DSGVTQTPKHLITATGQRVTLRCSPRSGDLSVYWYQQSLDQGLQFLIQYYNGEERAKGNILERFSAQQFPDLHSELNLSSLELGDSALYFCASSVASGGNNEQFFGPGTRLTVL.

With regard to this clone: Other nucleotide sequences from this sample produce the same CDR3. The rearrangement links TRBV19 to TRBJ1-2; D gene unclear. Germline values: CDR1 LNHDA, CDR2 SQIVND (reference sequence). The CDR3 covers 13 residues. The germline V and J ends were trimmed by 1 base and 8 bases, with 11 bases remaining between them. The CDR3 bases are TGTGCCAGTAGTATAGCTCAGGTTCGCGGCTACACCTTC. Translating it yields CASSIAQVRGYTF.

The chain joins TRBV18 to TRBJ1-5, with 7 nucleotides matching TRBD1. Trimming at V came to 0 bases and at J to 2 bases, leaving 1 base not matched to a gene. This CDR3 has 15 residues. Germline V CDR1 and CDR2: KGHSH, LQKENI. CDR3 sequence: CASSPPGTGNQPQHF. The CDR3 DNA follows: TGTGCCAGCTCACCACCGGGGACAGGCAATCAGCCCCAGCATTTT.

The chain has TRBV7-9 and TRBJ1-4; the match to TRBD1 covers 8 bases. This CDR3 comprises 14 residues. V lost 4 bases, J lost 7 bases, and 5 bases stayed unmatched. Per germline, CDR1 SEHNR and CDR2 FQNEAQ (reference sequence). This CDR3 reads CASSSQGGVEKLFF. The CDR3 nucleotides are TGTGCCAGCAGCTCACAGGGGGGGGTTGAAAAACTGTTTTTT.

This clone was observed once. The CDR3 bases are TGTGCCAGCAGTTATGGACAGGGGGTATACGAGCAGTACTTC. Its translation: CASSYGQGVYEQYF. V usage is TRBV27 and J usage is TRBJ2-7, with 10 bases matching TRBD1. The CDR3 covers 14 residues. V shed 4 bases, J shed 4 bases, and the junction held 4 bases outside the gene matches. Germline V gives CDR1 MNHEY, CDR2 SMNVEV (reference sequence).

This clone was seen a handful of times. V is TRBV7-9 and J is TRBJ2-2; TRBD2 might be the D (6 bases). There are 15 residues in the CDR3. V dropped 1 base and J dropped 4 bases, with 10 bases sitting between them. CDR1 SEHNR and CDR2 FQNEAQ come from the germline V gene (reference sequence). The CDR3 nucleotides are TGTGCCAGCAGCTTAGGGGGGGTGATCACCGGGGAGCTGTTTTTT. Protein product: CASSLGGVITGELFF.

This sequence joins TRBV7-9 and TRBJ2-7, with 7 bases matching TRBD2. This CDR3 comprises 17 residues. V shed 1 base and J 0 bases; nucleotides not matched to a gene: 9. From germline, CDR1 is SEHNR and CDR2 FQNEAQ (reference sequence). The CDR3 loop is CASSLGLGLAVSYEQYF. The CDR3 coding sequence is TGTGCCAGCAGCTTAGGATTGGGGCTAGCGGTCTCCTACGAGCAGTACTTC.